What follows is one T cell receptor (beta chain) and its context. Which antigen it targets is not known. No quality values exist for individual bases; no much larger clone is one base distant. The sample is drawn from a study of T cell responses to AZD1222 COVID-19 vaccine (dated by TCRdb to the early 2020s). Context from the whole study: A total of just over 230 trial participants underwent TCR sequencing, of whom roughly 210 had received two doses of AZD1222 and some 25 had received two doses of the MenACWY control vaccine. Trial participants were enrolled by age into 18-55, 56-69 and 70-plus year subgroups, with roughly 160, 29 and 62 TCR-sequenced participants respectively.

Per the publication, the time point label means: about 28 days (+/-7) after the second vaccine dose. AZD1222 recipients given second doses at about 4 weeks or at about 12 weeks were pooled, since spike-specific TCR depth and breadth were not found to differ between the two schedules. Vaccinee samples were obtained from the UK trials COV001 and COV002, which included a single-blind randomized controlled phase 2/3 trial of AZD1222 (ChAdOx1 nCoV-19) in healthy adults. For TCRbeta chain sequencing, PBMC samples were collected from trial participants at day 0 and at day 28 after the second dose. Ends trimmed: V by 6 bases, J by 4 bases; bases unmatched to a gene: 3. Reading the germline V gene (reference sequence) gives CDR1 LNHDA and CDR2 SQIVND. CDR3 length: 16 amino acids, cysteine to phenylalanine. Only the CDR3 DNA stays, 48 bases, in frame from base 1. Findings and caveats that apply to the study as a whole: A significant rise in spike-specific TCR breadth and depth was observed after two AZD1222 doses relative to day 0 and relative to MenACWY recipients. Because no samples from the day 14 peak response were available, repertoires could be characterized only after the peak T cell response. Only five or six AZD1222 recipients were SARS-CoV-2 seropositive at baseline, limiting conclusions about previously exposed vaccinees. Reportedly, almost half of the unique spike-specific TCRs recognized epitopes lying outside the regions that are mutated in the B.1.351 and B.1.1.7 variants. The whole spike protein was spanned by vaccine-associated CD4 TCRs, and dominant responses were seen in regions 160-218 and 743-854. The 56-69-year group was small, and its depth increase did not reach significance, likely because of low power. Participants were mostly white British, with more females than males. The authors suggested clonal diversity may have been underestimated.

The CDR3 regions of human TCRbeta chains were subjected to immunosequencing. The authors' analysis ran thus. TCRs in the repertoires were compared against a reference library of SARS-CoV-2-specific TCRs that had been generated with the MIRA antigen-specificity platform. Breadth was defined as the fraction of unique TCRs that were SARS-CoV-2-associated, and depth was defined as the fraction of total T cells that were SARS-CoV-2-associated. Each spike-specific TCR was assigned to its reactive spike region and to a CD4 or CD8 class using the MIRA data. Log10-transformed breadth and depth values were compared by one-way ANOVA with Sidak's multiple comparisons tests. The source is immuneACCESS, and TCRdb retained only in-frame sequences with V and J called. Part of the clones is not carried over; for the studies checked, unresolved V genes explain less than half of this, and the remainder is unexplained. Clone size and the V and J calls come from that table; the DNA yielded D and trimming. Counted in this sample were roughly 25,000 clones; roughly 86% of them appeared once. The ten largest account for almost 8% of the sample.

The material sequenced was peripheral blood, taken 28 days after the second AZD1222 dose. This clonotype originated in an adult who received the AZD1222 COVID-19 vaccine. The receptor chain draws on TRBV19 and TRBJ2-1; 16 junctional bases match TRBD2. In nucleotides, the sequence is TGTGCCAGTAGAGGGACTAGCGGGGGGGGTTACAATGAGCAGTTCTTC. Translated, it gives CASRGTSGGGYNEQFF.